These T cell receptor beta chains were read from a single sample in a study of T-cell memory formation after mild COVID-19. TCRdb re-analysed the 5' RACE reads in MiXCR, keeping a single row per CDR3 protein. The sample holds under 400,000 distinct CDR3 sequences, 28% seen once. Sequencing was performed on PBMCs or a T cell subset sorted from them (not recorded which). The receptors shown here come from an adult woman who had mild COVID-19 (a few samples of this study predate the infection). Cell type and time point are not known. The CDR3 runs from the conserved cysteine through the conserved F or W. A D gene is named only where the DNA matches it firmly. The listing skips clone size in some rows; elsewhere it reads once, few, many or a size class.

v_gene	len	j_gene	d_gene	abundance	CDR3aa	CDR3nt
TRBV30	16	TRBJ2-4	TRBD2	.	CAWSLAGGSRINIQYF	TGTGCCTGGAGCCTAGCGGGGGGCAGCAGGATAAACATTCAGTACTTC
TRBV3-1	15	TRBJ2-5	TRBD1	.	CASSFQQGGSETQYF	TGTGCCAGCAGCTTTCAACAGGGGGGATCTGAGACCCAGTACTTC
TRBV12-3/TRBV12-4	13	TRBJ1-5	TRBD1	many	CATQGAHNQPQHF	TGTGCTACTCAGGGGGCACACAATCAGCCCCAGCATTTT
TRBV18	14	TRBJ2-5	.	.	CASSPRTAKETQYF	TGTGCCAGCTCACCTAGGACAGCGAAAGAGACCCAGTACTTC
TRBV6-5	13	TRBJ2-5	.	few	CASSYPGQRTQYF	TGTGCCAGCAGTTACCCGGGCCAACGGACCCAGTACTTC
TRBV24-1	16	TRBJ2-3	.	few	CATSAPSQGLQDTQYF	TGTGCCACCAGTGCCCCCTCCCAGGGGCTCCAGGATACGCAGTATTTT
TRBV12-3/TRBV12-4	15	TRBJ2-1	TRBD2	.	CASATGTSGYNEQFF	TGTGCCAGCGCTACCGGGACTAGCGGTTACAATGAGCAGTTCTTC
TRBV4-3	14	TRBJ2-1	TRBD2	.	CASSQGWREIEQFF	TGCGCCAGCAGCCAAGGTTGGCGGGAGATTGAGCAGTTCTTC
TRBV7-3	15	TRBJ1-1	TRBD1	.	CASSLTGQGATEAFF	TGTGCCAGCAGCTTAACGGGACAGGGGGCCACTGAAGCTTTCTTT
TRBV5-1	16	TRBJ2-1	TRBD1	few	CASSGRQGVSYNEQFF	TGCGCCAGCAGCGGCCGACAGGGGGTATCCTACAATGAGCAGTTCTTC
TRBV20-1	14	TRBJ1-5	.	.	CSAGRQTSNQPQHF	TGCAGTGCTGGGAGACAGACTAGCAATCAGCCCCAGCATTTT
TRBV4-1	19	TRBJ1-5	.	.	CASSQDSIRTPGVNQPQHF	TGCGCCAGCAGCCAAGATTCCATTAGGACGCCAGGGGTCAATCAGCCCCAGCATTTT
TRBV10-3	15	TRBJ2-1	TRBD2	.	CAIRTSGRDYNEQFF	TGTGCCATCAGGACTAGCGGGAGGGACTACAATGAGCAGTTCTTC
TRBV7-3	13	TRBJ1-5	.	few	CASSPGTNQPQHF	TGTGCCAGCAGCCCCGGGACCAATCAGCCCCAGCATTTT
TRBV12-3/TRBV12-4	14	TRBJ2-1	.	few	CASRGGSGYNEQFF	TGTGCCAGCAGGGGGGGTTCAGGATACAATGAGCAGTTCTTC
TRBV7-8	15	TRBJ2-7	TRBD2	.	CATKMLAGEGYEQYF	TGTGCCACAAAAATGCTAGCGGGAGAAGGTTACGAGCAGTACTTC
TRBV6-6	13	TRBJ2-3	.	.	CASTKGGADTQYF	TGTGCCAGCACAAAAGGAGGAGCAGATACGCAGTATTTT
TRBV5-6	13	TRBJ1-1	.	few	CASRGPRGTEAFF	TGTGCCAGCAGGGGACCCCGAGGCACTGAAGCTTTCTTT
TRBV20-1	16	TRBJ2-3	TRBD2	few	CSARVPSGGVADTQYF	TGCAGTGCTAGAGTTCCTAGCGGGGGGGTCGCAGATACGCAGTATTTT
TRBV21-1	21	TRBJ1-5	.	.	CASSLLILGAEINDGNQPQHF	TGTGCCAGCAGCCTTCTCATCCTGGGAGCAGAGATCAATGATGGCAATCAGCCCCAGCATTTT
TRBV5-4	16	TRBJ2-5	TRBD2	.	CASSPERGVGQETQYF	TGTGCCAGCAGCCCTGAGCGGGGGGTGGGCCAAGAGACCCAGTACTTC
TRBV20-1	13	TRBJ2-7	.	few	CSASEGSGYEQYF	TGCAGTGCGTCCGAGGGGAGCGGGTACGAGCAGTACTTC
TRBV6-2/TRBV6-3	13	TRBJ2-1	TRBD2	.	CASSYWRESEQFF	TGTGCCAGCAGTTACTGGCGGGAGAGTGAGCAGTTCTTC
TRBV18	14	TRBJ2-7	TRBD1	.	CASSGTGGIYEQYF	TGTGCCAGCTCGGGGACAGGGGGAATCTACGAGCAGTACTTC
TRBV7-9	14	TRBJ1-6	.	.	CASSSFDANSPLHF	TGTGCCAGCAGCTCCTTCGATGCTAATTCACCCCTCCACTTT
TRBV18	17	TRBJ2-7	TRBD1	.	CASSPVIPPGQEFEQYF	TGTGCCAGCTCACCAGTAATCCCCCCGGGACAGGAGTTTGAGCAGTACTTC
TRBV6-4	14	TRBJ2-3	TRBD2	few	CASSEAGEGDTQYF	TGTGCCAGCAGTGAGGCGGGAGAAGGAGATACGCAGTATTTT
TRBV4-2	13	TRBJ1-5	.	few	CASSQDRAGPQHF	TGTGCCAGCAGCCAAGATCGCGCTGGGCCCCAGCATTTT
TRBV2	12	TRBJ2-2	.	few	CASVSNTGELFF	TGTGCCAGCGTATCGAACACCGGGGAGCTGTTTTTT
TRBV9	15	TRBJ2-3	TRBD2	.	CASSVGGGSTDTQYF	TGTGCCAGCAGCGTAGGGGGGGGGAGCACAGATACGCAGTATTTT
TRBV6-1	18	TRBJ2-6	TRBD1	few	CASSTRDRGLSGANVLTF	TGTGCCAGCAGTACCCGGGACAGGGGGCTCTCTGGGGCCAACGTCCTGACTTTC
TRBV7-9	13	TRBJ2-5	.	many	CASRVQGFQTQYF	TGTGCCAGCAGGGTACAGGGCTTCCAGACCCAGTACTTC
TRBV7-3	15	TRBJ2-7	.	few	CASSVGGGDTYEQYF	TGTGCCAGCAGCGTTGGTGGAGGGGACACATACGAGCAGTACTTC
TRBV21-1	15	TRBJ1-5	.	.	CASRTETGAVQPQHF	TGTGCCAGCAGAACCGAGACAGGGGCGGTTCAGCCCCAGCATTTT
TRBV7-9	15	TRBJ1-1	.	.	CASSLVGGKNTEAFF	TGTGCCAGCAGCTTAGTGGGTGGAAAGAACACTGAAGCTTTCTTT
TRBV24-1	15	TRBJ1-5	.	few	CATSDPRMSNQPQHF	TGTGCCACCAGTGACCCGCGGATGAGCAATCAGCCCCAGCATTTT
TRBV6-2/TRBV6-3	16	TRBJ2-1	.	.	CASSYGRSGAPFEQFF	TGTGCCAGCAGTTATGGACGAAGCGGAGCCCCTTTTGAGCAGTTCTTC
TRBV5-1	16	TRBJ2-2	.	.	CASSGAHAGFDGELFF	TGCGCCAGCAGCGGGGCCCACGCGGGGTTTGACGGGGAGCTGTTTTTT
TRBV29-1	13	TRBJ2-7	TRBD1	few	CSVGQGSSYEQYF	TGCAGCGTGGGACAGGGGTCCTCCTACGAGCAGTACTTC
TRBV12-3/TRBV12-4	13	TRBJ2-7	.	.	CASSSGGLYEQYF	TGTGCCAGCAGTTCCGGTGGCCTCTACGAGCAGTACTTC
TRBV5-1	15	TRBJ2-5	.	.	CASSPKDSYQETQYF	TGCGCCAGCAGCCCAAAAGACAGCTACCAAGAGACCCAGTACTTC
TRBV20-1	13	TRBJ1-1	.	.	CSAPAGKTTEAFF	TGCAGTGCTCCGGCAGGGAAAACAACTGAAGCTTTCTTT
TRBV29-1	13	TRBJ2-3	.	few	CSVEWVAVDTQYF	TGCAGCGTTGAATGGGTAGCGGTAGATACGCAGTATTTT
TRBV4-1	16	TRBJ2-5	.	many	CASSQLSGLDKETQYF	TGCGCCAGCAGCCAGCTGAGCGGGCTTGATAAAGAGACCCAGTACTTC
TRBV18	15	TRBJ2-7	TRBD1	few	CASSPVDRGRYEQYF	TGTGCCAGCTCACCCGTGGACAGGGGCCGCTACGAGCAGTACTTC
TRBV3-1	14	TRBJ1-2	TRBD1	few	CASSLQGRNYGYTF	TGTGCCAGCAGCCTACAGGGGAGGAACTATGGCTACACCTTC
TRBV7-9	15	TRBJ1-1	.	.	CASSPLGRQNTEAFF	TGTGCCAGCAGCCCCCTGGGCCGGCAGAACACTGAAGCTTTCTTT
TRBV7-9	15	TRBJ1-3	TRBD1	.	CASSLVRGQGNTIYF	TGTGCCAGCAGCTTGGTCAGGGGGCAAGGAAACACCATATATTTT
TRBV5-5	16	TRBJ2-7	TRBD1	.	CASSFVRGPLSYEQYF	TGTGCCAGCAGCTTTGTTAGGGGGCCACTCTCCTACGAGCAGTACTTC
TRBV6-1	15	TRBJ1-6	TRBD1	.	CASSAGTAYNSPLHF	TGTGCCAGCAGTGCGGGGACAGCTTATAATTCACCCCTCCACTTT
TRBV29-1	12	TRBJ1-1	.	.	CSVARWNTEAFF	TGCAGCGTAGCCCGGTGGAACACTGAAGCTTTCTTT
TRBV15	15	TRBJ1-4	TRBD1	few	CATSRVGQSNEKLFF	TGTGCCACCAGCAGAGTGGGACAGAGTAATGAAAAACTGTTTTTT
TRBV9	16	TRBJ2-3	TRBD1	.	CASSVSGTGGTDTQYF	TGTGCCAGCAGCGTAAGCGGGACAGGGGGAACAGATACGCAGTATTTT
TRBV7-2	14	TRBJ2-7	.	.	CASSSRQASYEQYF	TGTGCCAGCAGTTCCAGACAGGCCTCCTACGAGCAGTACTTC
TRBV14	17	TRBJ2-5	TRBD1	few	CASSQDVTGGLQETQYF	TGTGCCAGCAGCCAAGACGTGACAGGGGGTCTCCAAGAGACCCAGTACTTC
TRBV12-3/TRBV12-4	17	TRBJ2-3	.	few	CASSLAWGAFFADTQYF	TGTGCCAGCAGTTTAGCGTGGGGGGCCTTTTTTGCAGATACGCAGTATTTT
TRBV12-3/TRBV12-4	14	TRBJ2-6	.	few	CASSVYRASNVLTF	TGTGCCAGCAGTGTCTACAGGGCCTCCAACGTCCTGACTTTC
TRBV11-2	16	TRBJ2-7	.	.	CASSSVRGQNSYEQYF	TGTGCCAGCAGCTCCGTCCGTGGACAGAACTCCTACGAGCAGTACTTC
TRBV29-1	12	TRBJ2-1	.	few	CSVSYRDNEQFF	TGCAGCGTTTCATACAGGGACAATGAGCAGTTCTTC
TRBV12-3/TRBV12-4	14	TRBJ1-1	.	once	CASSFQGTRARAFF	TGTGCCAGCAGTTTCCAGGGTACGAGAGCTAGGGCTTTCTTT